This T cell receptor beta chain was sequenced in a study of blood T cell repertoires in COVID-19. Study overall: T cells, B-cell-depleted T cells, or PBMCs supplied cDNA or gDNA.

The CDR3 has 16 amino acids. CDR1 is SSHAT, CDR2 FNYEAQ, per germline (reference sequence). This table comes from immunoSEQ multiplex PCR, and its TCRdb copy is limited to in-frame clones, with some not included. The repertoire holds about 270,000 clones, with around 82% as singletons. As for this clone: One end of the junction fails to match germline, which may point to a read error.

J is TRBJ2-7 and V is TRBV7-7; 11 positions match TRBD1. The source material was peripheral blood. The origin of this receptor is a woman younger than 35 with acute or convalescent COVID-19. The CDR3 spells CASMGVGDRGRYEQYF. The CDR3 DNA follows: TGTGCTAGCATGGGCGTGGGGGACAGGGGGAGGTACGAGCAGTACTTC.